This TCR beta chain was sequenced during a study of regulatory T cells in long-lasting Graves disease. The CDR3 is 12 residues long. Looked up from germline, CDR1 is SQVTM and CDR2 is ANQGSEA. In the case of this clonotype: A much larger clone differs from this one at a single base, so this may be a read error.

Assembly of TCR beta libraries relied on iRepertoire HTBI primers together with Arm-PCR of CDR3 regions. TCRdb re-called the multiplex PCR reads with MiXCR, one entry per CDR3 protein. Here the sample spans 680,000 or so distinct CDR3 sequences, approximately 15% being singletons. Time point of the sample: newly diagnosed GD, antithyroid drugs for less than 3 months. The TCR library used RNA extracted from PBMCs. A further study also used this sample, focusing on T cells in Graves' hyperthyroidism and ophthalmopathy.

The receptor comes from a woman in her twenties or thirties with Graves disease. The chain uses TRBV29-1 and TRBJ2-3, with D unresolved. Material: peripheral blood mononuclear cells (PBMCs), obtained at new diagnosis, from a patient treated with antithyroid drugs. CDR3 region: CGVDWRGDTQYF. The CDR3 region has the DNA TGCGGCGTTGATTGGCGTGGGGATACGCAGTATTTT.